The 6 T cell receptor beta chains reported below all come from one sample, sequenced in a study of beta chain features in type 1 diabetes. The authors reverse transcribed all of the isolated RNA, so sequencing captured expressed TCRB transcripts. Only in-frame clones appear in the TCRdb table, and some are missing; sequencing was by immunoSEQ multiplex PCR. The sample includes over 350,000 clones, over 12% seen only once; the top ten take roughly 0.017%. Sequencing was carried out using naive CD4+ T cells from blood. Receptors originate from a young woman in good health.

In this sample, this clone turned up a few times. The chain carries TRBV6-4 and TRBJ2-3; 8 bases line up with TRBD2. Trimming cost V 2 bases and J 8 bases; bases outside gene matches: 6. The CDR3 runs to 14 residues. CDR1 and CDR2 (germline): MRHNA, SNTAGT. DNA for the CDR3: TGTGCCAGCAGTGACGAAGCGGGAGTGGGTACGCAGTATTTT. Its protein is CASSDEAGVGTQYF.

The chain joins TRBV7-9 to TRBJ2-6, with TRBD1 identical over 8 bases. CDR3 length equals 15 residues. The trim removed 5 bases at V and 2 bases at J, leaving 2 bases unmatched. The germline V gene encodes CDR1 SEHNR and CDR2 FQNEAQ (reference sequence). The CDR3 here is CASSAQGAGANVLTF. The CDR3 region has the DNA TGTGCCAGCAGCGCACAGGGGGCTGGGGCCAACGTCCTGACTTTC. Looking up the rest from reference TRBV7-9 and TRBJ2-6 gives the full variable domain: DTGVSQNPRHKITKRGQNVTFRCDPISEHNRLYWYRQTLGQGPEFLTYFQNEAQLEKSRLLSDRFSAERPKGSFSTLEIQRTEQGDSAMYLCASSAQGAGANVLTFGAGSRLTVL.

V usage is TRBV19 and J usage is TRBJ2-1; 12 positions agree with TRBD2. CDR1 and CDR2 from the germline V gene are LNHDA and SQIVND (reference sequence). CDR3 length: 18 residues. V lost 3 bases and J lost 1; bases outside the gene matches: 7. The CDR3 is CASSIRPGLAGSYNEQFF. CDR3 nucleotide sequence: TGTGCCAGTAGTATCCGTCCGGGACTAGCGGGTTCCTACAATGAGCAGTTCTTC.

The chain combines TRBV28 with TRBJ1-1, with D perhaps TRBD1 (6 bases). Trimming took off 3 bases at V and 3 bases at J, with 14 bases between the two ends. Germline V gene sequence: CDR1 MDHEN, CDR2 SYDVKM. The CDR3 contains 15 residues. The DNA of the CDR3 is TGTGCCAGCAGTTTCCCACAGGGAGGGTACACTGAAGCTTTCTTT. Translation gives CASSFPQGGYTEAFF.

The rearrangement uses TRBV18 and TRBJ2-1, with D uncertain. The CDR3 has 15 residues. V was clipped by 0 bases and J by 1 base, with 7 bases between them. Germline CDR1 and CDR2: KGHSH and LQKENI. As DNA, the CDR3 is TGTGCCAGCTCACCACCGGTCGGTTCCTACAATGAGCAGTTCTTC. Translating gives CASSPPVGSYNEQFF.

This clone appeared a few times. V is TRBV28 and J is TRBJ2-7, with unresolved D. The germline gives CDR1 MDHEN, CDR2 SYDVKM. Between the trimmed V and J ends, which lost 10 bases and 2 bases, there was a span of 9 bases. The CDR3 spans 11 residues. CDR3 amino acids: CATQSTYEQYF. The CDR3 DNA reads as TGTGCCACCCAGTCGACCTACGAGCAGTACTTC.